A single sample is the source of the 31 T cell receptor beta chains below, sequenced in a study of regulatory T cells in long-lasting Graves disease. Construction of the TCR beta libraries employed iRepertoire HTBI primers in conjunction with Arm-PCR of CDR3 regions. TCRdb redid the calling of the multiplex PCR reads with MiXCR, one entry per CDR3 protein. The sample holds hundreds of thousands of distinct CDR3 sequences, roughly 20% seen once. Time point: persistent/refractory GD, antithyroid drugs over 5 years with positive TRAb. PBMC RNA served as the TCR library source. The specimen comprised peripheral blood mononuclear cells (PBMCs), sampled when the disease was refractory, from a patient treated with antithyroid drugs. All receptors derive from a female donor with Graves disease.

The chain uses TRBV20-1 and TRBJ1-5, with D perhaps matching TRBD1 (6 bases). The CDR3 spans 13 residues. The V gene's germline CDR1 is DFQATT and CDR2 SNEGSKA (reference sequence). V was cut by 1 base and J by 5 bases, with 9 bases left in between. This CDR3 reads CSARVQGDQPQHF. The DNA for the CDR3 is TGCAGTGCTAGAGTACAGGGCGATCAGCCCCAGCATTTT.

This clonotype was seen ten or more times. The J gene is TRBJ1-1, the V gene TRBV5-5, with 8 bases aligning to TRBD1. Germline assignment: CDR1 SGHKS and CDR2 YYEKEE (reference sequence). The J segment lost 4 bases and the V segment lost 2 bases, leaving 7 bases of the junction unmatched. The CDR3 spans 15 residues. DNA of the CDR3: TGTGCCAGCAGCTTTTATCCAGACAGGGGCACTGAAGCTTTCTTT. Its translation is CASSFYPDRGTEAFF.

This clonotype appeared many times. This rearrangement joins TRBV28 to TRBJ1-1, with unresolved D. The CDR3 extends over 15 amino acids. Germline CDR1 MDHEN, CDR2 SYDVKM. Trimming pared 3 bases from V and 5 bases from J, leaving 16 bases between. CDR3 sequence reads: CASSLGIGTITEAFF. The CDR3 bases are TGTGCCAGCAGTTTGGGGATAGGCACGATAACTGAAGCTTTCTTT. Together with reference TRBV28 and TRBJ1-1, the CDR3 gives the full variable domain: DVKVTQSSRYLVKRTGEKVFLECVQDMDHENMFWYRQDPGLGLRLIYFSYDVKMKEKGDIPEGYSVSREKKERFSLILESASTNQTSMYLCASSLGIGTITEAFFGQGTRLTVV.

Concerning this clonotype: One junction end does not reproduce the germline sequence, and a read error may be involved. The chain uses TRBV7-8 and TRBJ2-6; TRBD1 is a possible D gene (5 bases). The CDR3 runs 19 residues. CDR1 SGHVS and CDR2 FQNEAQ come from the germline V gene. CDR3 nucleotide sequence: TGTGCCAGCAGCTTAGTACGAAGATCTACCGCCTCTGGGGCCAACGTCCTGATTTTC. It encodes CASSLVRRSTASGANVLIF.

This clonotype was observed at least ten times. CDR3 region: CASSPPGTGFHEQYF. CDR3 sequence (DNA): TGTGCCAGCAGTCCACCGGGGACAGGGTTCCACGAGCAGTACTTC. The gene calls are TRBV28 and TRBJ2-7; 9 bases line up with TRBD1. The CDR3 runs 15 residues. The germline V gene has CDR1 MDHEN and CDR2 SYDVKM. The junction had 10 bases not matched to a gene; V was cut back by 5 bases and J by 5 bases.

The chain uses TRBV6-1 and TRBJ2-3, with TRBD2 identical over 11 bases. CDR3 length: 15 residues. V lost 7 bases to trimming and J lost 1 base; unmatched junction nucleotides: 4. The germline V gene has CDR1 MNHNS and CDR2 SASEGT. CDR3 sequence reads: CASTPTSGGTDTQYF. The CDR3 DNA follows: TGTGCCAGCACCCCGACTAGCGGGGGCACAGATACGCAGTATTTT.

This chain joins TRBV6-1 and TRBJ2-7, with D maybe TRBD2 (5 bases). Trimming left V 5 bases short and J 5 bases short, with 13 bases between. The CDR3 spans 13 residues. CDR1 and CDR2 from the germline V gene are MNHNS and SASEGT. CDR3 sequence (DNA): TGTGCCAGCAGTTACGAGACTATAAACGAGCAGTACTTC. This gives the protein CASSYETINEQYF.

The genes are TRBV19 and TRBJ1-6; 7 bases are shared with TRBD1. Germline V gene sequence: CDR1 LNHDA, CDR2 SQIVND (reference sequence). The length of the CDR3 is 15 residues. Unmatched junction bases numbered 13, after V lost 9 bases and J lost 8 bases. CDR3 sequence: CASTPSTGRDSPLHF. The CDR3 DNA sequence: TGTGCCAGCACCCCATCGACAGGGCGGGATTCACCCCTCCACTTT. Supplemented by reference TRBV19 and TRBJ1-6, the full variable domain reads DGGITQSPKYLFRKEGQNVTLSCEQNLNHDAMYWYRQDPGQGLRLIYYSQIVNDFQKGDIAEGYSVSREKKESFPLTVTSAQKNPTAFYLCASTPSTGRDSPLHFGNGTRLTVT.

This clonotype showed up just a few times. Mismatch with germline at one junction end may stem from a read error. The rearrangement links TRBV7-7 to TRBJ2-5; D might be TRBD1 or TRBD2, each matching 5 bases. The CDR3 loop spans 15 amino acids. Germline CDR1 SSHAT, CDR2 FNYEAQ (reference sequence). Here the CDR3 reads CASSLGLASGAAQYF. In nucleotides, the CDR3 is TGTGCTAGCAGCTTAGGGCTGGCCTCCGGGGCGGCCCAGTACTTC. Full variable domain (missing parts from reference TRBV7-7 and TRBJ2-5): GAGVSQSPRYKVTKRGQDVTLRCDPISSHATLYWYQQALGQGPEFLTYFNYEAQPDKSGLPSDRFSAERPEGSISTLTIQRTEQRDSAMYRCASSLGLASGAAQYFGPGTRLLVL.

This clonotype appeared a few times. This rearrangement joins TRBV6-5 to TRBJ2-7; 7 bases align to TRBD1. The CDR3 is 15 residues long. The J segment lost 4 bases and the V segment lost 4 bases, leaving 10 bases of the junction unmatched. Germline CDR1 MNHEY, CDR2 SVGAGI. The CDR3 bases are TGTGCCAGCAGTTCCCAGTACGGACAGGAGTACGAGCAGTACTTC. This codes for CASSSQYGQEYEQYF.

The chain carries TRBV29-1 and TRBJ2-5, with D possibly called TRBD1 or TRBD2 (6 bases each). This CDR3 spans 15 amino acids. CDR1 SQVTM and CDR2 ANQGSEA come from the germline V gene. The germline V and J ends were trimmed by 3 bases and 2 bases, with 16 bases remaining between them. The CDR3 here is CSVDSGAWRQETQYF. In DNA, the CDR3 is TGCAGCGTTGATTCGGGGGCTTGGCGGCAAGAGACCCAGTACTTC.

The chain employs TRBV19 and TRBJ1-1; D possibly corresponds to TRBD1 (5 bases). The germline V and J ends were trimmed by 3 bases and 4 bases, with 12 bases remaining between them. This CDR3 has 14 residues. The germline V gene encodes CDR1 LNHDA and CDR2 SQIVND (reference sequence). CDR3 protein: CASSIGRGTTEAFF. CDR3 sequence (DNA): TGTGCCAGTAGTATCGGGAGGGGTACCACTGAAGCTTTCTTT.

This clonotype was picked up a small number of times. V is TRBV13 and J is TRBJ1-1; a weak D match, TRBD1 (5 bases). Trimming shortened V by 0 bases and J by 0 bases, and 11 bases separated the two germline ends. The CDR3 is 16 residues long. The V gene's germline CDR1 is PRHDT and CDR2 FYEKMQ (reference sequence). The CDR3 coding sequence is TGTGCCAGCAGCTTAGGCCTGGCAGGGTTGAACACTGAAGCTTTCTTT. Translating it yields CASSLGLAGLNTEAFF. Based on the CDR3 plus reference TRBV13 and TRBJ1-1, the full variable domain is AAGVIQSPRHLIKEKRETATLKCYPIPRHDTVYWYQQGPGQDPQFLISFYEKMQSDKGSIPDRFSAQQFSDYHSELNMSSLELGDSALYFCASSLGLAGLNTEAFFGQGTRLTVV.

The table lists this clonotype with a few counts. V is TRBV5-1 and J is TRBJ2-7; D gene ambiguous. Germline-derived CDR1 and CDR2 are SGHRS and YFSETQ. V gave up 5 bases and J gave up 4 bases, with 10 bases separating them. The CDR3 sequence is 12 residues long. The CDR3 bases are TGCGCCAGCAGTCGACCTCCTTACGAGCAGTACTTC. It yields the protein CASSRPPYEQYF.

This clonotype turned up a few times. This sequence joins TRBV20-1 and TRBJ2-1; 9 nucleotides agree with TRBD2. The CDR3 is 15 residues long. The trim removed 0 bases at V and 6 bases at J, leaving 6 bases unmatched. Germline V gene lookup returns CDR1 DFQATT and CDR2 SNEGSKA (reference sequence). The CDR3 bases are TGCAGTGCTAGAGATCTCGTTAGCGGGAGCAATGAGCAGTTCTTC. This gives the protein CSARDLVSGSNEQFF.

This clonotype turned up a few times. The chain uses TRBV5-6 and TRBJ2-4; D is perhaps TRBD1 or TRBD2 (5 bases each). This CDR3 spans 16 amino acids. The germline V gene has CDR1 SGHDT and CDR2 YYEEEE. Trimming removed 2 bases from V and 2 bases from J, with 14 bases in between. This CDR3 is CASSLVGVPTKNIQYF. The DNA of the CDR3 is TGTGCCAGCAGCTTAGTGGGGGTCCCAACCAAAAACATTCAGTACTTC.

The chain combines TRBV5-1 with TRBJ2-7; 10 nucleotides agree with TRBD2. Germline V lookup: CDR1 SGHRS, CDR2 YFSETQ. J gave up 1 base and V 3 bases, and 10 bases lay outside the gene matches. This CDR3 is 17 amino acids long. The CDR3 coding sequence is TGCGCCAGCAGCTCGGCTAGCGGGAGAACTGATTCCTACGAGCAGTACTTC. Translation gives CASSSASGRTDSYEQYF.

The chain employs TRBV5-6 and TRBJ2-7; 9 positions match TRBD1. Germline CDR1 and CDR2: SGHDT and YYEEEE. Trimming cost V 3 bases and J 6 bases; bases outside gene matches: 10. The CDR3 extends over 15 amino acids. The CDR3 nucleotides read TGTGCCAGCAGCTCCAAGGGGACAGGGTCGGGCGAGCAGTACTTC. It specifies CASSSKGTGSGEQYF.

This clonotype was observed once. A much larger clone lies a single base off, so this may be a read error. Lacking the conserved final phenylalanine or tryptophan, this CDR3 likely reflects a read error. The CDR3 DNA sequence: TGTGCCAGCAGTTTATGGCGGGCAGGGTCGTACATTCAGTACCTC. Protein sequence: CASSLWRAGSYIQYL. The chain carries TRBV12-3 or TRBV12-4 and TRBJ2-4; perhaps D is TRBD1 or TRBD2 (5 bases each). Trimming stripped 2 bases from V and 8 bases from J, with 16 bases between. The CDR3 has 15 amino acids.

This clonotype was counted a single time. V is TRBV27 and J is TRBJ2-1; 8 nucleotides line up with TRBD2. Unmatched junction bases numbered 15, after V lost 5 bases and J lost 6 bases. Germline CDR1 MNHEY, CDR2 SMNVEV (reference sequence). This CDR3 has 17 residues. The CDR3: CASSDVLRVAGTNEQFF. The CDR3 DNA follows: TGTGCCAGCAGTGATGTATTAAGAGTAGCGGGAACCAATGAGCAGTTCTTC.

This clonotype was observed at least ten times. This chain connects TRBV6-1 to TRBJ1-2; unclear D gene. The CDR3 contains 14 residues. Germline CDR1 is MNHNS and CDR2 is SASEGT. Trimming removed 5 bases from V and 5 bases from J, with 15 bases in between. As DNA, the CDR3 is TGTGCCAGCAGTCCCCGGGAGATAGGGTATGGCTACACCTTC. It codes for CASSPREIGYGYTF.

Only a few counts were recorded for this clonotype. The gene calls are TRBV29-1 and TRBJ2-2, with 10 bases matching TRBD2. The J segment lost 7 bases and the V segment lost 7 bases, leaving 15 bases of the junction unmatched. The CDR3 runs to 16 residues. Germline V gives CDR1 SQVTM, CDR2 ANQGSEA. The CDR3 nucleotides read TGCAGCGCCACCCTCGGGACTAGCGATCGAATCGGGGAGCTGTTTTTT. Its protein is CSATLGTSDRIGELFF.

This clonotype was seen many times. The rearrangement links TRBV6-5 to TRBJ2-7; 7 bases align to TRBD2. Per germline, CDR1 MNHEY and CDR2 SVGAGI. This CDR3 region has 15 residues. V was pared by 0 bases and J by 3 bases, with 5 bases of the junction left unmatched. Here the CDR3 DNA reads TGTGCCAGCAGTTACTCGAGACTAGCCCTCTACGAGCAGTACTTC. Protein product: CASSYSRLALYEQYF.

The gene calls are TRBV19 and TRBJ2-7; TRBD2 might be the D (5 bases). V lost 3 bases and J lost 6, with 12 bases in between. The CDR3 totals 13 residues. Germline CDR1 LNHDA, CDR2 SQIVND (reference sequence). In nucleotides, the CDR3 is TGTGCCAGTAGTATTTTTAGGGAGAGCGAGCAGTACTTC. Translation: CASSIFRESEQYF.

This sequence joins TRBV11-2 and TRBJ1-1; no reliable D call. This CDR3 has 15 amino acids. Trimming took off 3 bases at V and 0 bases at J, with 11 bases between the two ends. CDR1 SGHAT and CDR2 FQNNGV come from the germline V gene. The CDR3: CASSFKTALNTEAFF. For the CDR3, the DNA is TGTGCCAGCAGCTTTAAGACGGCCCTGAACACTGAAGCTTTCTTT.

The V and J genes are TRBV18 and TRBJ2-5; 7 positions agree with TRBD1. The length of the CDR3 is 16 residues. Germline CDR1 is KGHSH and CDR2 is LQKENI. The junction had 13 bases not matched to a gene; V was cut back by 7 bases and J by 2 bases. CDR3: CASFDSNRDSQETQYF. The DNA for the CDR3 is TGTGCCAGCTTCGATTCTAACCGGGACAGTCAAGAGACCCAGTACTTC.

This chain uses TRBV29-1 with TRBJ2-7; D remains ambiguous. There are 12 residues in the CDR3. V shed 5 bases and J shed 4 bases, with 12 bases lying between them. Germline CDR1 SQVTM, CDR2 ANQGSEA. CDR3 residues: CSVRQSGYEQYF. The CDR3 DNA reads TGCAGCGTTAGGCAGAGTGGGTACGAGCAGTACTTC.

V and J are TRBV5-1 and TRBJ2-6, with 10 bases aligning to TRBD2. This CDR3 has 17 residues. Trimming took 3 bases from V and 2 from J; bases not matched to a gene: 5. CDR1 is SGHRS and CDR2 is YFSETQ in the germline V gene. The CDR3 DNA is TGCGCCAGCAGCTCGGAGGGGACTAGCGCTGGGGCCAACGTCCTGACTTTC. Translating it yields CASSSEGTSAGANVLTF.

Details on this clonotype: It may be a read error: a sequence one base away is much more abundant. The chain recombines TRBV6-1 with TRBJ2-7, with D unresolved. V shed 6 bases and J shed 5 bases, with 17 bases lying between them. CDR3 length equals 14 residues. Germline CDR1 and CDR2: MNHNS and SASEGT. In DNA form, the CDR3 reads TGTGCCAGCAGCAGACGCGTCGTGCCCCACGAGCAGTACTTC. It encodes CASSRRVVPHEQYF.

This clonotype was counted many times. The rearrangement joins TRBV5-5 to TRBJ2-7, with 9 nucleotides matching TRBD2. The CDR3 runs to 15 residues. CDR1 is SGHKS, CDR2 YYEKEE, per germline (reference sequence). The trim removed 5 bases at V and 4 bases at J, leaving 10 bases unmatched. The CDR3 bases are TGTGCCAGCAGTTCCAGTGTCAGCGGGGGGTACGAGCAGTACTTC. Translating gives CASSSSVSGGYEQYF.

V and J are TRBV9 and TRBJ2-3; D is tentatively TRBD1 or TRBD2 (6 bases each). The CDR3 runs 15 residues. Germline assignment: CDR1 SGDLS and CDR2 YYNGEE. The V and J ends lost 0 bases and 5 bases respectively, with 13 bases between them. The DNA of the CDR3 is TGTGCCAGCAGCGTAGGGGGGGCGCATGGAGATACGCAGTATTTT. Protein: CASSVGGAHGDTQYF.